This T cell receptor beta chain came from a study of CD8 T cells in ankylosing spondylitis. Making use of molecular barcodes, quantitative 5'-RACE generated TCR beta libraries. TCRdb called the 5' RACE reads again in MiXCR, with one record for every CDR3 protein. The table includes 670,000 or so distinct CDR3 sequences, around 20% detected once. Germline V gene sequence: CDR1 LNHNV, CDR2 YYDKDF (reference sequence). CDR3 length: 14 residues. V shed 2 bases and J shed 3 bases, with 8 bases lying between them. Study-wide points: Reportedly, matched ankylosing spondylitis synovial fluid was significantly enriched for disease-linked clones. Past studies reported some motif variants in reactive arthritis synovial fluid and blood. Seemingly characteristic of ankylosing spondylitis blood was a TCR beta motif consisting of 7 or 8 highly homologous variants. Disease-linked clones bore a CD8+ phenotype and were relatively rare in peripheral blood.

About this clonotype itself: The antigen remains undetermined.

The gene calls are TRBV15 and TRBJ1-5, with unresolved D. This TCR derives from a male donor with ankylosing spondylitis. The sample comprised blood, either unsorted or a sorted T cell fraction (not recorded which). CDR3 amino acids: CATSRPQYNQPQHF. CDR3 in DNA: TGTGCCACCAGCAGACCCCAGTACAATCAGCCCCAGCATTTT.